Following are 9 T cell receptor beta chains from one sample sequenced in a study of T cell responses to AZD1222 COVID-19 vaccine. The method was immunoSEQ multiplex PCR; TCRdb's version includes in-frame clones alone and lacks a portion of them. The profile shows approximately 77,000 clones, 80% to 90% of them singletons. The sample in question was peripheral blood, obtained 28 days after the second AZD1222 dose. All receptors derive from an adult who received the AZD1222 COVID-19 vaccine.

This clone was seen a few times. V usage is TRBV6-4 and J usage is TRBJ1-2, with D perhaps TRBD1 (6 bases). Per the germline V gene, CDR1 is MRHNA and CDR2 is SNTAGT. V lost 8 bases and J 1 base, leaving 17 bases between the germline ends. CDR3 size: 15 residues. CDR3 in amino acids: CASRFWGLLNYGYTF. CDR3 DNA sequence: TGTGCCAGCCGCTTCTGGGGGCTGCTTAACTATGGCTACACCTTC.

This clone was recorded only once. This chain joins TRBV6-2 or TRBV6-3 and TRBJ2-1, with TRBD1 matching 8 bases. The germline CDR1 and CDR2 sequences are MNHEY and SVGEGT. The ends lost 3 bases at V and 5 bases at J; junction bases unmatched: 6. The CDR3 extends over 15 amino acids. CDR3 sequence (DNA): TGTGCCAGCAGTTATGAGACAGGGGACAACAATGAGCAGTTCTTC. Encoded protein: CASSYETGDNNEQFF.

This chain joins TRBV7-3 and TRBJ2-1; 8 bases line up with TRBD2. The CDR3 consists of 16 residues. The trim removed 5 bases at V and 5 bases at J, leaving 11 bases unmatched. CDR1 is SGHTA and CDR2 is FQGTGA in the germline V gene. DNA of the CDR3: TGTGCCAGCAGCCCGTCAATCAGCGGGAGCAACAATGAGCAGTTCTTC. Residues: CASSPSISGSNNEQFF.

This sequence joins TRBV12-3 or TRBV12-4 and TRBJ1-1; D remains unclear. V lost 5 bases and J lost 0, with 7 bases in between. This CDR3 contains 13 residues. The CDR3 DNA is TGTGCCAGCAGTCATCGAATGAACACTGAAGCTTTCTTT. Encoded protein: CASSHRMNTEAFF.

V gene TRBV4-2 combines with J gene TRBJ1-4; D remains ambiguous. The ends were cut back, 0 bases at V and 8 bases at J, with 10 bases in the middle. The CDR3 runs 14 residues. Germline CDR1 reads LGHNA; CDR2 reads YNFKEQ. CDR3 in amino acids: CASSQDMGSEKLFF. The CDR3 DNA sequence: TGTGCCAGCAGCCAAGATATGGGCTCCGAAAAACTGTTTTTT.

This clone was seen a single time. The chain couples TRBV24-1 to TRBJ1-2, with 7 bases fitting TRBD1. The CDR3 loop spans 14 amino acids. V lost 4 bases and J lost 4; bases outside the gene matches: 5. Germline assignment: CDR1 KGHDR and CDR2 SFDVKD. The CDR3 reads CATSDPGQSYGYTF. For the CDR3, the DNA is TGTGCCACCAGTGACCCGGGACAGAGCTATGGCTACACCTTC.

The chain has TRBV3-1 (or the pseudogene TRBV3-2) and TRBJ1-1; D may be TRBD1 (5 bases). V gave up 1 base and J gave up 4 bases, with 13 bases separating them. This CDR3 has 15 residues. CDR1 and CDR2 (germline): LGHDT, YNNKEL (reference sequence). In DNA form, the CDR3 reads TGTGCCAGCAGCCAAGCCCAGGGCGGTAGCACTGAAGCTTTCTTT. Translation: CASSQAQGGSTEAFF.

The chain carries TRBV4-3 and TRBJ2-3, with 9 positions matching TRBD2. The germline CDR1 and CDR2 sequences are LGHNA and YSLEER. V gave up 0 bases and J gave up 6 bases; unmatched junction bases: 13. The CDR3 totals 18 residues. The CDR3 reads CASSQEGGLASERDTQYF. CDR3 coding DNA: TGCGCCAGCAGCCAAGAGGGCGGACTAGCGTCCGAACGGGATACGCAGTATTTT.

The chain combines TRBV5-1 with TRBJ2-5, with 12 positions matching TRBD2. The V and J ends lost 0 bases and 2 bases, in that order; junction bases with no gene match: 5. Germline-derived CDR1 and CDR2 are SGHRS and YFSETQ. CDR3 size: 17 residues. DNA for the CDR3: TGCGCCAGCAGCTTGGGTACTAGCGGGGGGCCACAAGAGACCCAGTACTTC. It specifies CASSLGTSGGPQETQYF.